This TCR beta chain appears in the sequencing data of a study of OX40 agonist ivuxolimab in advanced cancers. Background for the entire study: The costimulatory receptor OX40 (CD134) was targeted by ivuxolimab, a fully human IgG2 agonistic monoclonal antibody. Intravenous ivuxolimab was administered to patients every 2 weeks at six dose levels: 0.01, 0.1, 0.3, 1.5, 3 and 10 mg/kg. Partial responses occurred in three dose-escalation patients: two with cutaneous melanoma and one with hepatocellular carcinoma. The paper describes the monotherapy dose-escalation part (N = 52 patients) of the phase I trial of ivuxolimab. In the dose-escalation cohort, around four fifths of patients were male, and the mean age was roughly 60 years with a range of roughly 23 to 79. Peripheral TCRbeta sequencing aimed to test whether ivuxolimab altered TCR sequence diversity and caused clonal T-cell expansion. Patients were allowed to have had prior anti-PD-1, anti-PD-L1 or anti-CTLA-4 therapy, and 40% to 45% of the dose-escalation patients had previously received checkpoint inhibitors. Of the roughly 50 dose-escalation patients, hepatocellular carcinoma was present in 19, melanoma in some 15, renal cell carcinoma in 9 and head and neck cancer in 9.

The trial excluded patients who had a history of autoimmune disease or were on systemic immunosuppression. In every dose cohort, peripheral blood was drawn for TCR sequencing at baseline, cycle 4 day 1, and cycle 7 day 1. The samples were taken from a phase I, first-in-human, multicenter, open-label dose-escalation trial of ivuxolimab. The trial enrolled adults with locally advanced or metastatic head and neck squamous cell, hepatocellular, melanoma or renal cell carcinoma. Before TCR sequencing, CD4+ and CD8+ T cells were separately sorted from peripheral blood. In the germline V gene, CDR1 corresponds to LGHNA and CDR2 to YNFKEQ. From its cysteine to its phenylalanine, the CDR3 spans 14 amino acids. Solely the CDR3 DNA is kept, with 42 bases framed from the first base. V is reduced by 0 bases and J by 4 bases, leaving a spacing of 8 bases between them. To sequence the TCRbeta CDR3 region, genomic DNA was isolated from the sorted cells. TCRbeta CDR3 regions were sequenced using the immunoSEQ Assay. TCRdb carries this immuneACCESS record with in-frame sequences only. Its versions omit some clonotypes, under half of them owing to an unresolved V gene in the studies checked, with the rest unexplained. For this sample the table gives 90,000 to 130,000 clones, of which around 90% were detected only once. The ten largest clones take up less than 0.35% of the sample.

Study-level results and caveats: In partial responders in the 0.1-3.0 mg/kg groups, normalized peripheral clonal expansion was found to be among the lowest, especially among CD8+ T cells. At doses of 0.1 to 3.0 mg/kg, clonal expansion of both CD4+ and CD8+ T cells in blood was seen between baseline and week 6. Low levels of normalized T-cell clonal expansion were also seen in some patients who did not respond. After ivuxolimab, more expanded clones were found on average in CD8+ T cells than in CD4+ T cells. Antigen specificity was not determined for the clonally expanded peripheral T cells.

A note on this clone: Its antigen specificity is not known. No qualities accompany the bases; no much larger clone lies one base away.

The sequencing here drew on CD4+ or CD8+ T cells sorted from blood, taken in a trial of the OX40 agonist ivuxolimab. The receptor was isolated from an adult with an advanced solid tumor such as melanoma, head and neck, liver or kidney cancer. Recombination linked TRBV4-2 to TRBJ2-3; no D gene call is confident. The CDR3 is CASSQERQSDTQYF. In nucleotides, the sequence is TGTGCCAGCAGCCAAGAAAGACAATCAGATACGCAGTATTTT.